One and the same sample provided the 16 T cell receptor beta chains below, sequenced in a study of T cell repertoires in cytomegalovirus infection (dated by TCRdb to between 2017 and 2020). Sequencer: Illumina HiSeq 1500. TCRdb reprocessing: public reads trimmed at Q25 with fastp, clones called with MiXCR, in-frame beta chains kept. Each record represents a unique CDR3 protein, reported with the most common genes and DNA among its rows. The sample table records under 300,000 distinct CDR3 sequences; roughly 12% of these occur just once. Together, the top ten hold approximately 1.6% of the sample. What was sequenced was PBMCs. The receptors shown here come from a human donor in good health (CMV status not recorded). Some clones in this sample may be carry-over from other donors' samples.

This clonotype was seen many times. The J gene is TRBJ2-2, the V gene TRBV12-3 or TRBV12-4, with D perhaps TRBD1 (5 bases). The CDR3 covers 15 residues. V was cut by 2 bases and J by 1 base, with 8 bases left in between. CDR3 region: CASSLYQGNTGELFF. CDR3 sequence (DNA): TGTGCCAGCAGTTTATATCAGGGGAACACCGGGGAGCTGTTTTTT.

The sample holds many counts of this clonotype. This chain joins TRBV20-1 and TRBJ1-2; D might be TRBD1 (5 bases). V was cut by 3 bases and J by 0 bases, with 8 bases left in between. CDR3 length: 13 amino acids. Germline V gene sequence: CDR1 DFQATT, CDR2 SNEGSKA (reference sequence). The CDR3 DNA sequence: TGCAGTGCTAGGCAGGGCCCTAACTATGGCTACACCTTC. Protein: CSARQGPNYGYTF.

This clonotype has more than one count but fewer than ten. The rearrangement links TRBV7-2 to TRBJ1-2; no definite D call. Deletions cut 0 bases from V and 8 bases from J, with 16 bases between. Germline assignment: CDR1 SGHTA and CDR2 FQGNSA. CDR3 size: 15 residues. The DNA of the CDR3 is TGTGCCAGCAGCTTAGCGCGGGCAGCAGCCCACGGCTACACCTTC. This sequence encodes CASSLARAAAHGYTF.

The sample holds a few counts of this clonotype. The chain has TRBV18 and TRBJ2-3; possibly TRBD1 for D (6 bases). CDR3 length equals 15 residues. Germline CDR1 reads KGHSH; CDR2 reads LQKENI. V lost 5 bases and J 0 bases, leaving 12 bases between the germline ends. CDR3 sequence (DNA): TGTGCCAGCTCATCAAGACAGGCTAGCACAGATACGCAGTATTTT. Translation: CASSSRQASTDTQYF.

This clonotype was recorded at least ten times. V gene TRBV28 combines with J gene TRBJ2-1; D is undetermined. The CDR3 is 12 residues long. CDR1 is MDHEN, CDR2 SYDVKM, per germline. Trimming cost V 7 bases and J 10 bases, with 14 bases left between them. CDR3 DNA: TGTGCCAGCACTTCCCCTAAAATCGAGCAGTTCTTC. Translated: CASTSPKIEQFF. The full variable domain, rest sourced from reference TRBV28 and TRBJ2-1, is DVKVTQSSRYLVKRTGEKVFLECVQDMDHENMFWYRQDPGLGLRLIYFSYDVKMKEKGDIPEGYSVSREKKERFSLILESASTNQTSMYLCASTSPKIEQFFGPGTRLTVL.

This clonotype was observed at least ten times. J is TRBJ2-3 and V is TRBV24-1; 9 positions agree with TRBD2. There are 17 residues in the CDR3. Trimming at V came to 5 bases and at J to 0 bases, leaving 8 bases not matched to a gene. From germline, CDR1 is KGHDR and CDR2 SFDVKD. CDR3 protein: CATSALAGPNSTDTQYF. CDR3 DNA: TGTGCCACCAGTGCGCTAGCGGGGCCGAATAGCACAGATACGCAGTATTTT.

This clonotype was observed a few times. The chain uses TRBV20-1 and TRBJ2-1, with D tentatively TRBD1 or TRBD2 (6 bases each). Germline V gene lookup returns CDR1 DFQATT and CDR2 SNEGSKA (reference sequence). There are 11 residues in the CDR3. Trimming left V 5 bases short and J 13 bases short, with 15 bases between. The CDR3 sequence is CSALLGGFQFF. In DNA form, the CDR3 reads TGCAGTGCTCTCTTAGGGGGGTTTCAGTTCTTC.

This chain links TRBV6-1 with TRBJ1-5, with D unclear. V dropped 7 bases and J dropped 5 bases, with 12 bases sitting between them. This CDR3 is 13 amino acids long. CDR1 and CDR2 (germline): MNHNS, SASEGT. The CDR3 DNA reads TGTGCCAGCATGAAGGGTGAACATCAGCCCCAGCATTTT. It translates to CASMKGEHQPQHF.

This clonotype was counted a few times. The chain uses TRBV6-1 and TRBJ2-2, with 7 bases lining up with TRBD1. Trimming at V came to 7 bases and at J to 0 bases, leaving 2 bases not matched to a gene. Germline V gives CDR1 MNHNS, CDR2 SASEGT. The CDR3 is 14 amino acids. The CDR3 DNA sequence: TGTGCCAGCAAACAGGGGACGAACACCGGGGAGCTGTTTTTT. Translating gives CASKQGTNTGELFF.

This clonotype was counted ten times or more. V and J are TRBV6-2 or TRBV6-3 and TRBJ1-1; D is undetermined. V was clipped by 5 bases and J by 0 bases, with 16 bases between them. The CDR3 has 16 residues. Germline CDR1 reads MNHEY; CDR2 reads SVGEGT. As DNA, the CDR3 is TGTGCCAGCAGTCTCCCTGGAAAAAGACTGAACACTGAAGCTTTCTTT. Translated: CASSLPGKRLNTEAFF.

This clonotype has a count of ten or more. This rearrangement joins TRBV7-8 to TRBJ1-4; no clear D. The V and J ends lost 5 bases and 8 bases respectively, with 12 bases between them. Germline V gene data show CDR1 as SGHVS and CDR2 as FQNEAQ. CDR3 length equals 13 residues. DNA for the CDR3: TGTGCCAGCAGCCCCCGCCGTTTAGAAAAACTGTTTTTT. It yields the protein CASSPRRLEKLFF.

This clonotype came up many times. V is TRBV11-2 and J is TRBJ1-5, with D possibly TRBD1 on 5 matching bases. V was pared by 5 bases and J by 1 base, with 18 bases between. Germline V CDR1 and CDR2: SGHAT, FQNNGV. CDR3 length equals 17 residues. CDR3 DNA: TGTGCCAGCAGCGCAGCCACCGGGACTCCAAGCAATCAGCCCCAGCATTTT. It codes for CASSAATGTPSNQPQHF.

This clonotype came up a few times. The chain has TRBV19 and TRBJ2-2; possible D gene TRBD2, 5 bases. Germline values: CDR1 LNHDA, CDR2 SQIVND (reference sequence). The CDR3 runs 16 residues. V was cut by 3 bases and J by 4 bases, with 15 bases left in between. This CDR3 reads CASSIGVGDGTGELFF. The CDR3 DNA reads TGTGCCAGTAGTATCGGGGTCGGGGATGGCACCGGGGAGCTGTTTTTT.

This clonotype was counted ten times or more. V gene TRBV28 combines with J gene TRBJ1-6; weak D call: TRBD1 (5 bases). This CDR3 spans 15 amino acids. The V gene lost 4 bases and the J gene lost 7 bases, with 14 bases spanning the gap. Germline lookup yields CDR1 MDHEN and CDR2 SYDVKM. The CDR3 reads CASSSAGPRNSPLHF. The CDR3 nucleotides are TGTGCCAGCAGTTCCGCGGGACCGAGAAATTCACCCCTCCACTTT.

This clonotype was seen repeatedly, ten times or more. The chain is built from TRBV11-3 and TRBJ2-5, with D possibly TRBD2 on 6 matching bases. The CDR3 runs 17 residues. Trimming left V 3 bases short and J 2 bases short, with 19 bases between. The germline V gene has CDR1 SGHNT and CDR2 YENEEA. CDR3 coding DNA: TGTGCCAGCAGCTTGGGTCGGGTAGCGGCGAATCAAGAGACCCAGTACTTC. Encoded protein: CASSLGRVAANQETQYF. Combining the CDR3 with reference TRBV11-3 and TRBJ2-5 gives the whole variable domain EAGVVQSPRYKIIEKKQPVAFWCNPISGHNTLYWYLQNLGQGPELLIRYENEEAVDDSQLPKDRFSAERLKGVDSTLKIQPAELGDSAVYLCASSLGRVAANQETQYFGPGTRLLVL.

A few counts support this clonotype. V usage is TRBV19 and J usage is TRBJ1-1, with no clear D. This CDR3 is built from 12 residues. Germline values: CDR1 LNHDA, CDR2 SQIVND (reference sequence). Trimming pared 6 bases from V and 1 base from J, leaving 6 bases between. The CDR3 loop reads CASSRWNTEAFF. The CDR3 DNA is TGTGCCAGTAGCAGGTGGAACACTGAAGCTTTCTTT.